This TCR beta chain was profiled in a study of T cells expressing NK-cell markers. Study-level information: From sorted CD3+CD56+NKG2C+, CD3+CD56+NKG2C- and CD3+CD56-NKG2C+ T cells came the TCR beta repertoires.

In generating TCR beta cDNA, 5'RACE template switching with UMIs was used. TCRdb re-called the 5' RACE reads, yielding one record per CDR3 amino acid sequence without DNA. The sample features 400,000 to 550,000 distinct CDR3 sequences, with 6% to 8% in its top ten. The CDR3 is 13 residues long. Germline-derived CDR1 and CDR2 are DFQATT and SNEGSKA (reference sequence). The receptor was derived from a woman aged 18-69 years in good health. V is TRBV20-1 and J is TRBJ2-7; the D gene TCRdb calls, TRBD2, cannot be checked with no DNA. Specimen: blood T cells: a sorted CD56 or NKG2C T cell subset, CD4+ or CD8+ T cells, or bulk PBMC T cells (not recorded which). CDR3 sequence: CSARGSPAYEQYF.